This TCR beta chain was identified in a study of blood T cell repertoires in COVID-19. With 6 bases clipped from V and 5 bases from J, the junction kept 13 bases outside the gene matches. CDR1 and CDR2 (germline): KGHDR, SFDVKD. The CDR3 totals 16 residues. Profiling relied on immunoSEQ multiplex PCR, and the TCRdb table lists in-frame clones only, not all of them. Found here are more than 300,000 clones, 90% of them singletons; the top ten hold 3% to 5%. The receptor comes from a woman aged 25 to 39 who had been exposed to COVID-19. Sample: PBMCs or T cells enriched from blood (not recorded which). The chain uses TRBV24-1 and TRBJ2-5, with 8 bases fitting TRBD2. The CDR3 sequence is CATSRERGSRVETQYF. The CDR3 DNA reads TGTGCCACCAGTCGGGAGCGGGGGTCCCGGGTGGAGACCCAGTACTTC.